The entry that follows covers one T cell receptor (beta chain) sequence. These data come from a study of blood T cell repertoires in COVID-19. Data came from immunoSEQ multiplex PCR; TCRdb stores just in-frame clones and leaves some out. The sample carries about 140,000 clones, around 80% recorded once. CDR1 and CDR2 (germline): LGHDT, YNNKEL (reference sequence). The CDR3 runs 13 residues. V shed 4 bases and J 8 bases; nucleotides not matched to a gene: 2. The chain couples TRBV3-1 (or the pseudogene TRBV3-2) to TRBJ2-7; 13 bases line up with TRBD2. Sequences were obtained from peripheral blood. The receptor was isolated from a woman older than 75 in a cohort sampled during active or convalescent COVID-19. The CDR3 spells CASSLLAGGQQYF. In DNA form, the CDR3 reads TGTGCCAGCAGCCTACTAGCGGGGGGGCAGCAGTACTTC.